This T cell receptor beta chain was sequenced for a study of radiotherapy plus CTLA-4 blockade in lung cancer. Focal radiation with ipilimumab CTLA-4 blockade was given to patients with chemo-refractory metastatic non-small-cell lung cancer. V shed 6 bases, J shed 6 bases, and the junction held 0 bases outside the gene matches. CDR1 is ENHRY and CDR2 is SYGVKD in the germline V gene. The CDR3 spans 14 residues. Generated by immunoSEQ multiplex PCR, the TCRdb table keeps only in-frame clones and is missing some. This sample yields under 110,000 clones, of which approximately 81% are seen a single time; around 2% belongs to the top ten.

This sequence originates from a human donor with non-small cell lung cancer that progressed on radiotherapy plus ipilimumab. Some clones in this sample may be carry-over from other donors' samples. The chain employs TRBV10-3 and TRBJ2-2; 14 bases are a match to TRBD2. Source: peripheral blood, taken from a patient treated with radiotherapy plus ipilimumab. CDR3: CAIRTSGGAGELFF. The CDR3 DNA reads TGTGCCATCAGGACTAGCGGGGGGGCCGGGGAGCTGTTTTTT.